The 2 T cell receptor beta chains given below trace back to one sample, sequenced in a study of T cell repertoires in cytomegalovirus infection. TCRdb re-called the reads with MiXCR, one entry per CDR3 protein. The table has 250,000 to 300,000 distinct CDR3 sequences, about 13% seen once. Sequenced input: PBMCs. Source of these receptors: a human donor in good health (CMV status not recorded). Some clones in this sample may be carry-over from other donors' samples.

This clonotype was counted at least ten times. The chain carries TRBV7-2 and TRBJ2-7; D gene unclear. V lost 1 base and J 6 bases, leaving 13 bases between the germline ends. Germline CDR1 and CDR2: SGHTA and FQGNSA. The CDR3 length is 14 residues. The CDR3 region has the DNA TGTGCCAGCAGCTTAGAAGGCTGGGTCCCCGAGCAGTACTTC. Residues: CASSLEGWVPEQYF.

This clonotype has only a few counts. The chain uses TRBV18 and TRBJ2-1; 8 bases fit TRBD2. The germline CDR1 and CDR2 sequences are KGHSH and LQKENI. V was clipped by 3 bases and J by 7 bases; unmatched bases: 8. The CDR3 has 15 amino acids. The CDR3 protein is CASSPQKTSANEQFF. For the CDR3, the DNA is TGTGCCAGCTCACCGCAGAAGACTAGCGCGAATGAGCAGTTCTTC.